The clone carrying this T cell receptor (beta chain) has a handful of counts. Its antigen is not identified. The sample is drawn from a study of CD8+ T cells in alopecia areata. The study's findings and limits: Scalp lesions, especially in alopecia totalis/universalis, had higher clonality than normal scalp.

Documented treatment: oral pan-JAK inhibitor, 5-10 mg twice daily. Samples from alopecia areata patients were lesional scalp punch biopsies and peripheral blood. Between the trimmed V and J ends, which lost 4 bases and 7 bases, there was a span of 14 bases. The germline V gene encodes CDR1 SGHDT and CDR2 YYEEEE. This CDR3 is 13 amino acids long. Extraction of RNA preceded its reverse transcription into cDNA, which served as the sequencing template. The table came from immunoSEQ multiplex PCR; TCRdb's copy has only in-frame clones and leaves some out. Of roughly 200,000 clones listed, approximately 53% were seen once; the top ten hold roughly 10%.

The TCR sequence derives from a human donor with alopecia areata. This material consisted of CD8+ T cells sorted from blood, taken at week 24, from a patient treated with tofacitinib. V and J are TRBV5-6 and TRBJ1-2, with no clear D. This chain's CDR3 is CASSPGSSLGYTF. CDR3 nucleotides: TGTGCCAGCAGCCCCGGGTCGTCCCTTGGCTACACCTTC.